Here is one T cell receptor (beta chain) with its context. Using unique molecular identifiers, the investigators prepared the TCRbeta library. TCRdb itself ran the PCR reads through MiXCR, one entry per CDR3 protein. The sample consists of 80,000 or so distinct CDR3 sequences, 14% of them appearing once. The data were taken from a study of T-cell reconstitution after alpha-beta-depleted transplantation in children. The sample in question was PBMCs, mostly from graft donor cells, obtained 180 days after TCRalphabeta/CD19-depleted stem cell transplant. The origin of this receptor is a male patient aged 2 to 9 who had a stem cell transplant for acute lymphoblastic leukemia, so the T cells may come from the graft donor.

The CDR3 nucleotides read TGTGCCAGCAGCTTAGATAGCCCGATTTACGAGCAGTACTTC. Translating gives CASSLDSPIYEQYF. The chain employs TRBV11-2 and TRBJ2-7, with D uncertain. V lost 0 bases and J 4 bases, leaving 10 bases between the germline ends. The CDR3 consists of 14 residues. In germline, CDR1 is SGHAT, CDR2 FQNNGV.